Shown below are 4 T cell receptor beta chains from a single sample sequenced in a study of blood T cells in healthy people across ages. Sample-barcoded 5' priming and a J-beta primer mix drove a second PCR of 7 to 11 cycles. A single record per CDR3 protein comes from TCRdb applying MiXCR to the 5' RACE reads. The sample yields about 680,000 distinct CDR3 sequences, approximately 49% seen once. The sequencing sample was made of blood. These receptors were collected from a woman in her fifties or sixties in good health.

V usage is TRBV24-1 and J usage is TRBJ2-3; 10 bases are shared with TRBD1. This CDR3 has 15 residues. Germline lookup yields CDR1 KGHDR and CDR2 SFDVKD. V lost 9 bases and J lost 0; bases outside the gene matches: 5. As DNA, the CDR3 is TGTGCCACCGCAGGGACAGGGGCTAGCACAGATACGCAGTATTTT. Translating gives CATAGTGASTDTQYF.

This clonotype has a handful of counts. The V and J genes are TRBV3-1 and TRBJ2-4, with D unresolved. Germline assignment: CDR1 LGHDT and CDR2 YNNKEL (reference sequence). CDR3 length equals 14 residues. V was shortened by 1 base and J by 3 bases, with 7 bases between the two germline ends. The CDR3 sequence is CASSQVEVKNIQYF. The CDR3 DNA reads TGTGCCAGCAGCCAAGTGGAAGTCAAAAACATTCAGTACTTC.

V and J are TRBV6-2 or TRBV6-3 and TRBJ2-4; D might be TRBD1 (5 bases). The CDR3 has 15 amino acids. Germline lookup yields CDR1 MNHEY and CDR2 SVGEGT. V was cut by 5 bases and J by 4 bases, with 15 bases left in between. In DNA, the CDR3 is TGTGCCAGCAGTACCGACAGCACAATTAAAAACATTCAGTACTTC. Its translation: CASSTDSTIKNIQYF.

The chain recombines TRBV5-1 with TRBJ2-1; 7 nucleotides align to TRBD2. The germline V gene encodes CDR1 SGHRS and CDR2 YFSETQ. With V trimmed by 4 bases and J by 8 bases, 9 bases remained unmatched. The CDR3 length is 14 residues. In nucleotides, the CDR3 is TGCGCCAGCAGCCGAGGACTAGAGGTGCATGAGCAGTTCTTC. This translates into CASSRGLEVHEQFF.